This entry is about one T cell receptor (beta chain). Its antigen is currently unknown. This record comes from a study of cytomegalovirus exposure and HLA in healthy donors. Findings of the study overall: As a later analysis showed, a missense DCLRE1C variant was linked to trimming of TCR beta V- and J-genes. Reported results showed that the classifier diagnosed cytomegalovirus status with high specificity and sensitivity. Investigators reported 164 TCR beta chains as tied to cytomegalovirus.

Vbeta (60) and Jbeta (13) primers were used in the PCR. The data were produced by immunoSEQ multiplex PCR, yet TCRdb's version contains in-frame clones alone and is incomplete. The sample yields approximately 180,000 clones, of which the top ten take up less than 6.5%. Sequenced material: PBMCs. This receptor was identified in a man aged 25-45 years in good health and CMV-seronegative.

The DNA for the CDR3 is TGCGCCAGCAGTGACCAGCGGGAATCCTACGAGCAGTACTTC. Amino acid sequence: CASSDQRESYEQYF. The rearrangement uses TRBV10-1 and TRBJ2-7, with 7 positions matching TRBD2. The junction had 3 bases not matched to a gene; V was cut back by 3 bases and J by 1 base. Germline CDR1 is WNHNN and CDR2 is SYGVQD (reference sequence). The CDR3 spans 14 residues.